This record concerns one T cell receptor (beta chain) sequence. The repertoire was sequenced with immunoSEQ multiplex PCR; TCRdb's copy has only in-frame clones and lacks some. This table holds roughly 70,000 clones, around 96% found once. This CDR3 is built from 13 residues. Germline V gene sequence: CDR1 SGDLS, CDR2 YYNGEE. V lost 4 bases and J 3 bases, leaving 10 bases between the germline ends. The data stem from a study of technical replicates of blood from a handful of donors. This chain uses TRBV9 with TRBJ2-5, with D possibly TRBD1 on 6 matching bases. The material sequenced was T cells isolated from PBMCs. This receptor was taken from a human donor in good health. The CDR3 protein is CASSPRDKETQYF. In DNA form, the CDR3 reads TGTGCCAGCAGCCCCCGGGACAAAGAGACCCAGTACTTC. The entire variable domain, with the rest obtained from reference TRBV9 and TRBJ2-5, is as follows: DSGVTQTPKHLITATGQRVTLRCSPRSGDLSVYWYQQSLDQGLQFLIQYYNGEERAKGNILERFSAQQFPDLHSELNLSSLELGDSALYFCASSPRDKETQYFGPGTRLLVL.